In its sample, the clone carrying this TCR beta chain was seen a few times. The CDR3 is 12 residues long. CDR1 and CDR2 from the germline V gene are SQVTM and ANQGSEA. The V gene end was trimmed by 6 bases and the J gene end by 9 bases; junction bases not matched to a gene: 4. This specimen belongs to a study of T cells after yellow fever vaccination. MiXCR, run by TCRdb on the 5' RACE reads, gives a single entry per CDR3 protein. The sample holds 510,000 or so distinct CDR3 sequences, 15% to 20% seen once. The sequenced sample was PBMCs, obtained 15 days after the yellow fever booster vaccination. The chain combines TRBV29-1 with TRBJ2-1; 11 nucleotides match TRBD2. This TCR came from a man younger than 45 who received the YFV17D yellow fever vaccine. CDR3 nucleotides: TGCAGCGTCACTAGCGGGAGCAGTGAGCAGTTCTTC. Translating it yields CSVTSGSSEQFF.